The 25 T cell receptor beta chains below all came from one sample that was sequenced in a study of identical twins. MiXCR was run by TCRdb on the 5' RACE reads, yielding one entry per CDR3 protein. The sample gives a few hundred thousand distinct CDR3 sequences, 9.5% of which show up once; roughly 7% is in the top ten. This sample was also put to use in a study of yellow fever vaccine responses in identical twins.

The sequenced sample consisted of CD8+ T cells sorted from blood. These receptors came from a woman younger than 35 in good health.

V and J are TRBV14 and TRBJ2-2; tentatively, D is TRBD2 (6 bases). Trimming pared 3 bases from V and 3 bases from J, leaving 11 bases between. This CDR3 is 15 amino acids long. Germline V gives CDR1 SGHDN, CDR2 FVKESK. The CDR3 nucleotides are TGTGCCAGCAGCCACTGGGACTCCGACACCGGGGAGCTGTTTTTT. It yields the protein CASSHWDSDTGELFF.

This clonotype was found a few times. V usage is TRBV28 and J usage is TRBJ1-1; D ambiguous. The germline V gene has CDR1 MDHEN and CDR2 SYDVKM. The CDR3 covers 15 residues. Trimming shortened V by 2 bases and J by 0 bases, and 10 bases separated the two germline ends. CDR3 sequence (DNA): TGTGCCAGCAGTTTAGCACCCACTATGAACACTGAAGCTTTCTTT. Encoded protein: CASSLAPTMNTEAFF.

The table lists this clonotype with many counts. The chain combines TRBV15 with TRBJ1-2; D is possibly TRBD1 (6 bases). Germline V gene lookup returns CDR1 LNHNV and CDR2 YYDKDF (reference sequence). The CDR3 length is 13 residues. The germline V and J ends were trimmed by 0 bases and 8 bases, with 10 bases remaining between them. The CDR3 is CATSRDGTIGYTF. The CDR3 nucleotides read TGTGCCACCAGCAGAGATGGGACAATCGGCTACACCTTC.

This clonotype was seen only a few times. The rearrangement links TRBV14 to TRBJ2-1; 8 bases are a match to TRBD1. The germline gives CDR1 SGHDN, CDR2 FVKESK. The CDR3 is 16 residues long. V shed 2 bases and J 4 bases; nucleotides not matched to a gene: 7. CDR3 loop: CASSQSSGQVYNEQFF. The DNA for the CDR3 is TGTGCCAGCAGCCAATCCTCGGGACAGGTATACAATGAGCAGTTCTTC.

CDR3 region: CASSQDQGASGGNNEQFF. In nucleotides, the CDR3 is TGTGCCAGCAGCCAAGATCAGGGGGCTAGCGGGGGGAACAATGAGCAGTTCTTC. V usage is TRBV3-1 and J usage is TRBJ2-1, with 11 bases identical to TRBD2. The CDR3 has 18 amino acids. Unmatched junction bases numbered 9, after V lost 0 bases and J lost 5 bases. The germline V gene encodes CDR1 LGHDT and CDR2 YNNKEL (reference sequence).

This clonotype was found a few times. The rearrangement links TRBV6-5 to TRBJ2-7; TRBD1 might be the D (5 bases). The V end was cut by 1 base, the J end by 0 bases, with 10 bases between. Germline-derived CDR1 and CDR2 are MNHEY and SVGAGI. The CDR3 runs to 15 residues. CDR3 in amino acids: CASSYYIDSSYEQYF. The CDR3 DNA sequence: TGTGCCAGCAGTTACTACATCGACAGCTCCTACGAGCAGTACTTC.

The genes are TRBV2 and TRBJ2-7; weak D call: TRBD1 (6 bases). The V and J ends lost 6 bases and 13 bases respectively, with 13 bases between them. Germline V CDR1 and CDR2: SNHLY, FYNNEI. CDR3 size: 10 residues. For the CDR3, the DNA is TGTGCCAGCAGGGGCGAACAGGGTTACTTC. It specifies CASRGEQGYF.

In its sample, this clonotype was seen many times. DNA for the CDR3: TGCAGCGTTCAGGTTCAGGGGGGAAACTACGAGCAGTACTTC. This sequence encodes CSVQVQGGNYEQYF. The chain couples TRBV29-1 to TRBJ2-7; D is possibly TRBD1 (7 bases). This CDR3 comprises 14 residues. Per germline, CDR1 SQVTM and CDR2 ANQGSEA. Trimming left V 5 bases short and J 3 bases short, with 17 bases between.

This clonotype was picked up a small number of times. This chain connects TRBV12-3 or TRBV12-4 to TRBJ1-4, with 8 bases lining up with TRBD1. V shed 4 bases and J 7 bases; nucleotides not matched to a gene: 5. The length of the CDR3 is 14 residues. Written as DNA, the CDR3 is TGTGCCAGCAGTTGGACAGGGTCGGGTGAAAAACTGTTTTTT. As protein: CASSWTGSGEKLFF.

This clonotype was seen more than once but under ten times. The chain joins TRBV7-2 to TRBJ2-3; TRBD2 agrees at 9 bases. CDR1 is SGHTA, CDR2 FQGNSA, per germline. The V gene end was trimmed by 5 bases and the J gene end by 2 bases; junction bases not matched to a gene: 8. This CDR3 has 16 residues. DNA for the CDR3: TGTGCCAGCAGCGCTCGCCCTAGCGGGGACACAGATACGCAGTATTTT. Amino acids: CASSARPSGDTDTQYF.

This clonotype was counted only a few times. V is TRBV14 and J is TRBJ2-5; TRBD2 aligns across 9 bases. Germline trimming cut 0 bases from V and 5 bases from J; bases unmatched to any gene: 4. The CDR3 length is 15 residues. CDR1 is SGHDN, CDR2 FVKESK, per germline. CDR3 sequence reads: CASSQDRGLAETQYF. In DNA form, the CDR3 reads TGTGCCAGCAGCCAAGATCGGGGACTAGCCGAGACCCAGTACTTC.

The chain carries TRBV5-4 and TRBJ2-3; 11 bases are shared with TRBD2. Losses at the gene ends were 4 bases for V and 6 bases for J; bases not matched to a gene: 10. Germline V gene lookup returns CDR1 SGHNT and CDR2 YYREEE (reference sequence). The CDR3 contains 16 residues. The CDR3 here is CASSSTSGGLADTQYF. CDR3 nucleotides: TGTGCCAGCAGCAGTACTAGCGGGGGCCTGGCTGATACGCAGTATTTT.

This clonotype was seen more than once but under ten times. The chain couples TRBV4-3 to TRBJ2-1; 11 bases are a match to TRBD2. Germline assignment: CDR1 LGHNA and CDR2 YSLEER. There are 15 residues in the CDR3. V gave up 3 bases and J gave up 8 bases; unmatched junction bases: 6. CDR3 sequence: CASSHVTSGTDEQFF. CDR3 DNA sequence: TGCGCCAGCAGCCACGTGACTAGCGGGACCGATGAGCAGTTCTTC.

This chain connects TRBV19 to TRBJ2-6, with D unclear. V was trimmed by 1 base and J by 2 bases, leaving 6 bases between them. There are 15 residues in the CDR3. CDR1 LNHDA and CDR2 SQIVND come from the germline V gene (reference sequence). In DNA, the CDR3 is TGTGCCAGTAGTATAGTACCGGCTGGGGCCAACGTCCTGACTTTC. This codes for CASSIVPAGANVLTF.

This clonotype was seen a handful of times. The chain is built from TRBV20-1 and TRBJ2-7; TRBD1 matches 8 bases. Germline V CDR1 and CDR2: DFQATT, SNEGSKA (reference sequence). CDR3 size: 14 residues. The V gene end was trimmed by 6 bases and the J gene end by 0 bases; junction bases not matched to a gene: 7. This chain's CDR3 is CSAPGQDSSYEQYF. For the CDR3, the DNA is TGCAGTGCCCCGGGACAGGACAGCTCCTACGAGCAGTACTTC.

The gene calls are TRBV5-1 and TRBJ1-1; TRBD1 might be the D (5 bases). V lost 3 bases and J lost 4, with 13 bases in between. CDR3 length: 14 residues. Germline CDR1 SGHRS, CDR2 YFSETQ. CDR3 amino acids: CASSWQGWSTEAFF. The CDR3 DNA reads as TGCGCCAGCAGCTGGCAGGGTTGGAGCACTGAAGCTTTCTTT.

In this sample, this clonotype turned up many times. This chain joins TRBV7-2 and TRBJ2-1; 12 nucleotides match TRBD1. The J segment lost 8 bases and the V segment lost 4 bases, leaving 6 bases of the junction unmatched. The CDR3 is 15 amino acids. From germline, CDR1 is SGHTA and CDR2 FQGNSA. The CDR3 nucleotides are TGTGCCAGCAGCTCGGGACAGGGGGCTCGATATGAGCAGTTCTTC. Protein: CASSSGQGARYEQFF.

This clonotype was recorded many times. The chain links TRBV4-1 to TRBJ1-1; no clear D. The ends were cut back, 0 bases at V and 8 bases at J, with 25 bases in the middle. This CDR3 is built from 18 residues. The V gene's germline CDR1 is MGHRA and CDR2 YSYEKL. The CDR3 is CASSQDLALNPVDTEAFF. The CDR3 bases are TGCGCCAGCAGCCAAGATCTCGCATTAAATCCTGTGGATACCGAAGCTTTCTTT.

By frequency in the sample, this clonotype is medium-sized. The chain has TRBV7-2 and TRBJ2-3; D gene uncertain. Germline loops: CDR1 SGHTA, CDR2 FQGNSA. The V gene lost 4 bases and the J gene lost 3 bases, with 2 bases spanning the gap. CDR3 length: 11 residues. For the CDR3, the DNA is TGTGCCAGCAGCTATACAGATACGCAGTATTTT. It encodes CASSYTDTQYF.

The chain has TRBV6-2 or TRBV6-3 and TRBJ2-3, with 8 bases aligning to TRBD1. The CDR3 spans 18 residues. V lost 0 bases, J lost 0 bases, and 8 bases stayed unmatched. The germline CDR1 and CDR2 sequences are MNHEY and SVGEGT. In DNA, the CDR3 is TGTGCCAGCAGTTACTCGACGGACAGGGTCTCTAGCACAGATACGCAGTATTTT. It translates to CASSYSTDRVSSTDTQYF.

The chain recombines TRBV27 with TRBJ2-7; D is unclear. With 4 bases removed from V and 0 bases from J, the gap between germline ends came to 16 bases. The CDR3 is 16 amino acids. Germline-derived CDR1 and CDR2 are MNHEY and SMNVEV (reference sequence). This CDR3 reads CASSSEWTALSYEQYF. The CDR3 DNA reads TGTGCCAGCAGTTCGGAATGGACGGCGCTCTCCTACGAGCAGTACTTC.

In this sample, this clonotype turned up many times. The rearrangement joins TRBV7-9 to TRBJ2-5; D not certain. The CDR3 runs 12 residues. The germline V gene has CDR1 SEHNR and CDR2 FQNEAQ (reference sequence). V lost 3 bases to trimming and J lost 3 bases, with 5 bases between them. The CDR3 spells CASSFGEETQYF. The DNA for the CDR3 is TGTGCCAGCAGCTTCGGAGAAGAGACCCAGTACTTC. Supplemented by reference TRBV7-9 and TRBJ2-5, the full variable domain reads DTGVSQNPRHKITKRGQNVTFRCDPISEHNRLYWYRQTLGQGPEFLTYFQNEAQLEKSRLLSDRFSAERPKGSFSTLEIQRTEQGDSAMYLCASSFGEETQYFGPGTRLLVL.

The chain has TRBV6-5 and TRBJ2-7; D may be TRBD1 (6 bases). CDR1 MNHEY and CDR2 SVGAGI come from the germline V gene. This CDR3 spans 14 amino acids. Deletions cut 4 bases from V and 7 bases from J, with 17 bases between. The CDR3 reads CASSLSDRMREQYF. CDR3 nucleotide sequence: TGTGCCAGCAGTTTATCTGACAGGATGCGGGAGCAGTACTTC.

The chain employs TRBV7-9 and TRBJ1-4; TRBD1 aligns across 7 bases. V lost 0 bases and J lost 7; bases outside the gene matches: 8. CDR3 length: 16 residues. Germline V CDR1 and CDR2: SEHNR, FQNEAQ (reference sequence). As DNA, the CDR3 is TGTGCCAGCAGCTTAGCGCCGGCAGGGGGTGGTGAAAAACTGTTTTTT. Translated: CASSLAPAGGGEKLFF.

This clonotype has a handful of counts. V and J are TRBV6-2 or TRBV6-3 and TRBJ2-7, with D possibly TRBD2 on 6 matching bases. The CDR3 contains 13 residues. V was cut by 2 bases and J by 4 bases, with 9 bases left in between. The V gene's germline CDR1 is MNHEY and CDR2 SVGEGT. The CDR3 is CASSYRGGYEQYF. CDR3 DNA: TGTGCCAGCAGTTACAGGGGAGGTTACGAGCAGTACTTC.